This TCR beta chain was sequenced during a study of T cell changes during pregnancy in multiple sclerosis. TCRdb keeps only in-frame clones here, not all; method: immunoSEQ multiplex PCR. The sample yields under 70,000 clones, about nine tenths seen once. This receptor was obtained from a female donor with multiple sclerosis, enrolled in a pregnancy study. Specimen: CD4+ T cells from peripheral blood mononuclear cells, collected after pregnancy.

The CDR3 here is CASSLEGRGYNEQYF. DNA for the CDR3: TGTGCCAGCAGCTTAGAGGGCAGGGGGTACAACGAGCAGTACTTC. The chain links TRBV13 to TRBJ2-7, with TRBD1 matching 7 bases. With 1 base clipped from V and 5 bases from J, the junction kept 8 bases outside the gene matches. The CDR3 is 15 residues long. Looked up from germline, CDR1 is PRHDT and CDR2 is FYEKMQ (reference sequence).